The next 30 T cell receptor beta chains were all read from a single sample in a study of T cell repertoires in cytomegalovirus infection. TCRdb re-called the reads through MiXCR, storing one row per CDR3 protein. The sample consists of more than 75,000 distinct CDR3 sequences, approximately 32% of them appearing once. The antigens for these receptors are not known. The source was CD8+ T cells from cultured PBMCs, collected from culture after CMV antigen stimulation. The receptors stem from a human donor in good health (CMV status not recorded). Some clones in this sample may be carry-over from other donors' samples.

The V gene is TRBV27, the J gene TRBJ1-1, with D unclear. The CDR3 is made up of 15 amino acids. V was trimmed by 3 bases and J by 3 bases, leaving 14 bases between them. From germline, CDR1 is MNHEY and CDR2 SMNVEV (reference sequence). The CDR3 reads CASSFRPGRDTEAFF. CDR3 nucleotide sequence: TGTGCCAGCAGTTTTAGGCCAGGTAGGGACACTGAAGCTTTCTTT.

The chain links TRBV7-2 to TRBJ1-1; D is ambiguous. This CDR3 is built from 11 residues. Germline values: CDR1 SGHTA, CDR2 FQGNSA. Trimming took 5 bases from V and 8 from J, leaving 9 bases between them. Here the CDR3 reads CASSLTAEAFF. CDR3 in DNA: TGTGCCAGCAGCCTAACCGCGGAAGCTTTCTTT.

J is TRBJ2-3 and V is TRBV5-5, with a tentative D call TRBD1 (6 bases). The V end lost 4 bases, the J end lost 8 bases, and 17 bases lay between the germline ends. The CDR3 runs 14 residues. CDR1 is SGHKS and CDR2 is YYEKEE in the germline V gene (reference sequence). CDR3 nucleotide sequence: TGTGCCAGCAGCATGGGGGCAGGCCAAGGTACGCAGTATTTT. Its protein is CASSMGAGQGTQYF.

The CDR3 reads CASASGLYGYYTF. The CDR3 nucleotides are TGTGCCAGTGCCTCGGGACTTTACGGGTACTACACCTTC. V is TRBV27 and J is TRBJ1-2, with D perhaps matching TRBD1 (5 bases). CDR1 MNHEY and CDR2 SMNVEV come from the germline V gene (reference sequence). The CDR3 is 13 amino acids. Trimming removed 9 bases from V and 10 bases from J, with 21 bases in between.

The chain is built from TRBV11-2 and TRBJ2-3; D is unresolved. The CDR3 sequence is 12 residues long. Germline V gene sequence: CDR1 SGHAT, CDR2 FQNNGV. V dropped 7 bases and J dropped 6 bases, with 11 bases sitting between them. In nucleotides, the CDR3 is TGTGCCAGCAATATTAACGAGGATACGCAGTATTTT. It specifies CASNINEDTQYF.

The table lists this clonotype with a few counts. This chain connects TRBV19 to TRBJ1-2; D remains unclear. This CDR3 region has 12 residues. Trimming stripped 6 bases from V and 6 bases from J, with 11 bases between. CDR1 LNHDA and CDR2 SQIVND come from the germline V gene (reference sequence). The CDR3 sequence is CASSGTGNGYTF. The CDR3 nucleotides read TGTGCCAGTAGCGGTACGGGGAATGGCTACACCTTC.

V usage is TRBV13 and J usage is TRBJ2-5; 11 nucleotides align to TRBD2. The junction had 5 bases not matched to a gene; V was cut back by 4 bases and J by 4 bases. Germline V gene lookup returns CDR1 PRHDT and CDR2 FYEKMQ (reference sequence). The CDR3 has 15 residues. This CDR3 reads CASSSGLAAGETQYF. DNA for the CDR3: TGTGCCAGCAGCTCGGGACTAGCGGCGGGAGAGACCCAGTACTTC.

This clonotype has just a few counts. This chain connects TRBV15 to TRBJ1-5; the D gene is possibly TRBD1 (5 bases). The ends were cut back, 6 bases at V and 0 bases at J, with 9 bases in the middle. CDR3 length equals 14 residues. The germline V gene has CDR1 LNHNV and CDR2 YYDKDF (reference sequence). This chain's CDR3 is CATRGGISNQPQHF. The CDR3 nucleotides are TGTGCCACCAGGGGGGGTATTAGCAATCAGCCCCAGCATTTT.

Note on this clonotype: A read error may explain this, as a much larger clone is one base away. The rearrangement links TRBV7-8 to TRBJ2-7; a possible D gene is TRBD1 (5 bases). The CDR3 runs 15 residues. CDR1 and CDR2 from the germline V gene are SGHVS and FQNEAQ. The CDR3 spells CASSLPGYRSYDQYF. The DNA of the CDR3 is TGTGCCAGCAGCTTACCAGGGTACCGCTCCTACGACCAGTACTTC. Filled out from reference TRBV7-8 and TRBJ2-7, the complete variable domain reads GAGVSQSPRYKVAKRGQDVALRCDPISGHVSLFWYQQALGQGPEFLTYFQNEAQLDKSGLPSDRFFAERPEGSVSTLKIQRTQQEDSAVYLCASSLPGYRSYDQYFGPGTRLTVT.

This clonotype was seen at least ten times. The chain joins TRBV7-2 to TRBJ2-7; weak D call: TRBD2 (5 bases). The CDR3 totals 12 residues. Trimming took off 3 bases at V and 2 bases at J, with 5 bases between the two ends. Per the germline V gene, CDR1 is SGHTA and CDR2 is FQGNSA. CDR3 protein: CASSFGAYEQYF. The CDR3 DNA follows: TGTGCCAGCAGCTTCGGGGCCTACGAGCAGTACTTC. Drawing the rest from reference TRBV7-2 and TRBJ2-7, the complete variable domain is GAGVSQSPSNKVTEKGKDVELRCDPISGHTALYWYRQSLGQGLEFLIYFQGNSAPDKSGLPSDRFSAERTGGSVSTLTIQRTQQEDSAVYLCASSFGAYEQYFGPGTRLTVT.

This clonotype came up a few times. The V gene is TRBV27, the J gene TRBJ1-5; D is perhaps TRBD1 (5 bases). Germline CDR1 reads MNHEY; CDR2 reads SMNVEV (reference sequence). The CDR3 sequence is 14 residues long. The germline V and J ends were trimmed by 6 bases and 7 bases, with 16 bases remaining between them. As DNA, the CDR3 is TGTGCCAGCAGCCCCCTGGGGGGAGGGCAGCCCCAGCATTTT. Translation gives CASSPLGGGQPQHF.

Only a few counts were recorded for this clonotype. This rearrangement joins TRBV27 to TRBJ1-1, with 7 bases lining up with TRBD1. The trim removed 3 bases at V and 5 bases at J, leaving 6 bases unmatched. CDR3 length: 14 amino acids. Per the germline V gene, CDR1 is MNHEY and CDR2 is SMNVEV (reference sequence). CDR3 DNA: TGTGCCAGCAGTTTTGGGCCAGGGGGAACTGAAGCTTTCTTT. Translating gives CASSFGPGGTEAFF.

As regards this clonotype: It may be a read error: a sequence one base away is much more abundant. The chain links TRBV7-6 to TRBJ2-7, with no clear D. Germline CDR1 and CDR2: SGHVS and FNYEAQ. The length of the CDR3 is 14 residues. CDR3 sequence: CVSSLDGKSYEQYF. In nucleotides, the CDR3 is TGTGTCAGCAGCTTAGACGGTAAATCCTACGAGCAGTACTTC.

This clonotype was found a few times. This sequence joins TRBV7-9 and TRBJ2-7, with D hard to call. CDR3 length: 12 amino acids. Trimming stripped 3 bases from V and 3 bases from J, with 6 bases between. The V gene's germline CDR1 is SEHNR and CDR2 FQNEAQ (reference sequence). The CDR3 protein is CASSLSFYEQYF. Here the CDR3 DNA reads TGTGCCAGCAGCTTGTCATTCTACGAGCAGTACTTC.

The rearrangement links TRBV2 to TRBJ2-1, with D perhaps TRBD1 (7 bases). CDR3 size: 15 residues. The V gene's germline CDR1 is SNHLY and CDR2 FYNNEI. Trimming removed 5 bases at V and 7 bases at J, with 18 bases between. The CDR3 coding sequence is TGTGCCAGCAGTTGGGGACAGAGAGGAGGGAATGAGCAGTTCTTC. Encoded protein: CASSWGQRGGNEQFF.

CDR3 amino acids: CASSLGQGITGELFF. Here the CDR3 DNA reads TGTGCCAGCAGCTTAGGACAGGGAATCACCGGGGAGCTGTTTTTT. The chain couples TRBV7-3 to TRBJ2-2; 8 bases are shared with TRBD1. With V trimmed by 2 bases and J by 4 bases, 3 bases remained unmatched. The CDR3 loop spans 15 amino acids. Per the germline V gene, CDR1 is SGHTA and CDR2 is FQGTGA. The whole variable domain, remainder taken from reference TRBV7-3 and TRBJ2-2, is GAGVSQTPSNKVTEKGKYVELRCDPISGHTALYWYRQSLGQGPEFLIYFQGTGAADDSGLPNDRFFAVRPEGSVSTLKIQRTERGDSAVYLCASSLGQGITGELFFGEGSRLTVL.

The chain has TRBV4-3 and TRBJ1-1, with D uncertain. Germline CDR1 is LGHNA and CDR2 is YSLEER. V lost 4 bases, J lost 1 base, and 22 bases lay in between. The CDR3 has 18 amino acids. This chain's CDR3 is CASSPKVGLIPSNTEAFF. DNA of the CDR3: TGCGCCAGCAGCCCCAAGGTCGGACTCATTCCCTCGAACACTGAAGCTTTCTTT.

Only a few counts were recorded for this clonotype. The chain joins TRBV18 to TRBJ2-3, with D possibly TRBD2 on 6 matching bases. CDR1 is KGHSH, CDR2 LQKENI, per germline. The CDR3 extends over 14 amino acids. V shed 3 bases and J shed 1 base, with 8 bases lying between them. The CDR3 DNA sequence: TGTGCCAGCTCACCGGGGAGGCGCACAGATACGCAGTATTTT. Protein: CASSPGRRTDTQYF.

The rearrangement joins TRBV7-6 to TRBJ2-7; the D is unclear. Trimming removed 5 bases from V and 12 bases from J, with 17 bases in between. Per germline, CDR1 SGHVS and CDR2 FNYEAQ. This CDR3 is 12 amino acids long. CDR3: CASSPSSMELYF. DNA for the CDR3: TGTGCCAGCAGCCCCAGTAGTATGGAACTGTACTTC.

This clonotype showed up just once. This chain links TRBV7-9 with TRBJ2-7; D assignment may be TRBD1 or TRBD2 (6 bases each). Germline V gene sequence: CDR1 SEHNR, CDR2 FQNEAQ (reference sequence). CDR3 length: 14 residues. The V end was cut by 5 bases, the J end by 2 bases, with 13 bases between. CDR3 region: CASSPGGKPYEQYF. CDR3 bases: TGTGCCAGCAGCCCCGGGGGCAAACCCTACGAGCAGTACTTC.

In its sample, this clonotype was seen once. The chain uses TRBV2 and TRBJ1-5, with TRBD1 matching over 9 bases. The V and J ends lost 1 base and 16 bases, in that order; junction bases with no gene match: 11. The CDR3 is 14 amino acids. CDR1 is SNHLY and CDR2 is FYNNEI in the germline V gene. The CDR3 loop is CASSEGRLDRGGHF. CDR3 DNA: TGTGCCAGCAGTGAAGGGAGGTTGGACAGGGGCGGTCATTTT.

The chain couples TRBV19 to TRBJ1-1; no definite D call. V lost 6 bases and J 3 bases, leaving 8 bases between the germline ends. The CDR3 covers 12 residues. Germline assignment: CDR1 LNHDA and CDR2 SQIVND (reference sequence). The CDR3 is CASRKGYTEAFF. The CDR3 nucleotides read TGTGCCAGTAGAAAAGGGTACACTGAAGCTTTCTTT.

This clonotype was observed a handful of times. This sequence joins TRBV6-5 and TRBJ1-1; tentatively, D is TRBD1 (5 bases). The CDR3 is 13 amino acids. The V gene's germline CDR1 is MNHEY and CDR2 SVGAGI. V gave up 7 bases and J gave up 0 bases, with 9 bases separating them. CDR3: CASKGDLNTEAFF. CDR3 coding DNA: TGTGCCAGCAAAGGGGATTTGAACACTGAAGCTTTCTTT.

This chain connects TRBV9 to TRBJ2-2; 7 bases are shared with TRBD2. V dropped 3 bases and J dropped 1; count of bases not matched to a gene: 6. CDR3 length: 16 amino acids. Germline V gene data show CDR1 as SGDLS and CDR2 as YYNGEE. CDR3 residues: CASSAEGGQNTGELFF. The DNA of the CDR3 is TGTGCCAGCAGCGCAGAGGGAGGGCAGAACACCGGGGAGCTGTTTTTT. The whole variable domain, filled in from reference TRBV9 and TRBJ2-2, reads DSGVTQTPKHLITATGQRVTLRCSPRSGDLSVYWYQQSLDQGLQFLIQYYNGEERAKGNILERFSAQQFPDLHSELNLSSLELGDSALYFCASSAEGGQNTGELFFGEGSRLTVL.

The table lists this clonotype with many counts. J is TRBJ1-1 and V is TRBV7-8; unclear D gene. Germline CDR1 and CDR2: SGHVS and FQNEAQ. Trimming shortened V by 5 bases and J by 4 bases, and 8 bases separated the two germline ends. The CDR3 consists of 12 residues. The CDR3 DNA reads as TGTGCCAGCAGCCGCGACCTCACTGAAGCTTTCTTT. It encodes CASSRDLTEAFF. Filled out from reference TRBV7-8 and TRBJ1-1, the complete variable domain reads GAGVSQSPRYKVAKRGQDVALRCDPISGHVSLFWYQQALGQGPEFLTYFQNEAQLDKSGLPSDRFFAERPEGSVSTLKIQRTQQEDSAVYLCASSRDLTEAFFGQGTRLTVV.

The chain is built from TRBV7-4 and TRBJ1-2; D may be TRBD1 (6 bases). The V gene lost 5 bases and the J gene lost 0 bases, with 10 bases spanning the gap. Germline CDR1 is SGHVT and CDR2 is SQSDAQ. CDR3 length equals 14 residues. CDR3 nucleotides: TGTGCCAGCAGCCCGGGGGCGCCTAACTATGGCTACACCTTC. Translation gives CASSPGAPNYGYTF.

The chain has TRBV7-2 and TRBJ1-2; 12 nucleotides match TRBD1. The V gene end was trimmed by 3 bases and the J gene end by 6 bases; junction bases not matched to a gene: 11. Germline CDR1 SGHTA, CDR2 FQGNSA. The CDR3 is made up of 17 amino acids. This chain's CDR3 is CASSLVGQGAMVDGYTF. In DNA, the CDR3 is TGTGCCAGCAGCTTGGTGGGACAGGGGGCTATGGTAGATGGCTACACCTTC.

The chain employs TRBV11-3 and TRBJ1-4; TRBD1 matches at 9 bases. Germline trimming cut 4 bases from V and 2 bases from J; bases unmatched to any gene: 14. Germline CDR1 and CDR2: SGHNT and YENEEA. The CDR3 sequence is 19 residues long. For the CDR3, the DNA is TGTGCCAGCAGCTGTATCCGGGACAGGGAGGGTTCGACTAATGAAAAACTGTTTTTT. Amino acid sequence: CASSCIRDREGSTNEKLFF.

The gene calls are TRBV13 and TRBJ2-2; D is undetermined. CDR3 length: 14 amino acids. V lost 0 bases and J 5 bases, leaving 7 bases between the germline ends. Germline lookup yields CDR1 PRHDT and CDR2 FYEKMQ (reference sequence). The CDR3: CASSLGVRTGELFF. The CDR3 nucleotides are TGTGCCAGCAGCTTAGGCGTACGGACCGGGGAGCTGTTTTTT.

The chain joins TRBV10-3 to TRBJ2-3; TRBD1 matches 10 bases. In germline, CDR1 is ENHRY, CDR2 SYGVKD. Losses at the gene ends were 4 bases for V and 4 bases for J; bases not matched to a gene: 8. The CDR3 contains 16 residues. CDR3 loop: CAISGPGQGLPDTQYF. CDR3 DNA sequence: TGTGCCATCAGTGGACCGGGACAGGGGTTGCCAGATACGCAGTATTTT.